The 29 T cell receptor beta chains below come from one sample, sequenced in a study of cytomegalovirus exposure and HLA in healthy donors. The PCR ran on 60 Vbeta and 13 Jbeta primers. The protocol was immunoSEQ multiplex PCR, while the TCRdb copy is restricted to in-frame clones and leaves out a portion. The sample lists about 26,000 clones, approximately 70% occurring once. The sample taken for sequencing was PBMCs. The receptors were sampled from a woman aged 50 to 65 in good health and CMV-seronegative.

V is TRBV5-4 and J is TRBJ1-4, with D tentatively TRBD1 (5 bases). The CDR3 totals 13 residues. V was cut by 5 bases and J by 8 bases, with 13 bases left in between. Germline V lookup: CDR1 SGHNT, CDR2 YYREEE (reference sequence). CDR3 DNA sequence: TGTGCCAGCAGTTCCCTGGGGCAGGAAAAACTGTTTTTT. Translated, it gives CASSSLGQEKLFF.

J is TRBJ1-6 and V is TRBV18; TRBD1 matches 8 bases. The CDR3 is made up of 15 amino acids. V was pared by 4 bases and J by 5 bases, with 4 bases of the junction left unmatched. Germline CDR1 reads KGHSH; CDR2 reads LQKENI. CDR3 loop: CASSLQGGDNSPLHF. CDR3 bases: TGTGCCAGCTCACTACAGGGGGGTGATAATTCACCCCTCCACTTT.

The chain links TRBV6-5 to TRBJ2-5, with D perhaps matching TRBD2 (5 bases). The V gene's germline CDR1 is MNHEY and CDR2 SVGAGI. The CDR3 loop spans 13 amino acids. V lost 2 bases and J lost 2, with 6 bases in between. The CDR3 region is CASSYRTQETQYF. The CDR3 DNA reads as TGTGCCAGCAGTTACCGGACTCAAGAGACCCAGTACTTC.

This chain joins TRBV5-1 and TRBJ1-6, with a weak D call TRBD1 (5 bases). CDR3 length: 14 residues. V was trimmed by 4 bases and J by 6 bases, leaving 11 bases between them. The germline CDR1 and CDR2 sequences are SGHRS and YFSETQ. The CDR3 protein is CASSPKQVNSPLHF. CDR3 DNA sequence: TGCGCCAGCAGCCCGAAACAGGTTAATTCACCCCTCCACTTT.

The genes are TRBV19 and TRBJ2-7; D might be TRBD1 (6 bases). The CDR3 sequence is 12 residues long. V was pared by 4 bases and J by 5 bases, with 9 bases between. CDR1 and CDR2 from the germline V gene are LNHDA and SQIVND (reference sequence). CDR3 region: CASSTQGHEQYF. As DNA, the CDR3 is TGTGCCAGTAGTACACAGGGCCACGAGCAGTACTTC.

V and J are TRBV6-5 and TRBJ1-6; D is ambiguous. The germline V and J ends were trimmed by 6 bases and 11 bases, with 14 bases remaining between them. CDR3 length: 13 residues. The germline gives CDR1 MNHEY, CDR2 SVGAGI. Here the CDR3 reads CASRQAPRTPLHF. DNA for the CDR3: TGTGCCAGCAGGCAAGCCCCGCGGACACCCCTCCACTTT.

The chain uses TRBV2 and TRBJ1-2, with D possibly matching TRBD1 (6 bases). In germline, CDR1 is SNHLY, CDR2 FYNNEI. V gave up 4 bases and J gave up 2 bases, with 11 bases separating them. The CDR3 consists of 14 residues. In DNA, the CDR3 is TGTGCCAGCAGTGCGTCCGGACAGAACTATGGCTACACCTTC. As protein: CASSASGQNYGYTF.

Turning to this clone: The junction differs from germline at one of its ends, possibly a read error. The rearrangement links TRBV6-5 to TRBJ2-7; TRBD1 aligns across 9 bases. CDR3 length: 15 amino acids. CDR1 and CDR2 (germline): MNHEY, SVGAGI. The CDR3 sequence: CASSYSRGHGTGILF. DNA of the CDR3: TGTGCCAGCAGTTACTCTAGGGGGCACGGGACAGGGATTTTGTTC.

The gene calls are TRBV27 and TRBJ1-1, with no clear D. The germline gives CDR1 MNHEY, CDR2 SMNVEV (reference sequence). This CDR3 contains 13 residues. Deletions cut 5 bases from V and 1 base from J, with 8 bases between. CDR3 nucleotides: TGTGCCAGCAGTCTCTATACGAACACTGAAGCTTTCTTT. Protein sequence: CASSLYTNTEAFF.

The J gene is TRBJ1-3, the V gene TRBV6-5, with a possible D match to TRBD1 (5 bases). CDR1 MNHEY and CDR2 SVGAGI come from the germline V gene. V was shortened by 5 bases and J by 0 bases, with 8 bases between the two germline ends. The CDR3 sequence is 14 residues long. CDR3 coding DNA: TGTGCCAGCAGTAAGGGGTCCTCTGGAAACACCATATATTTT. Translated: CASSKGSSGNTIYF.

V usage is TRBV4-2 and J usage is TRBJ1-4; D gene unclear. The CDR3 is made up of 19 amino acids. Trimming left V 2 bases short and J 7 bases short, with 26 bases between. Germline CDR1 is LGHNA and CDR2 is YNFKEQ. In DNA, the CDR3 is TGTGCCAGCAGCCAAAACCAACGCAGAAATGTGGGTGGGAGTGAAAAACTGTTTTTT. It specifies CASSQNQRRNVGGSEKLFF.

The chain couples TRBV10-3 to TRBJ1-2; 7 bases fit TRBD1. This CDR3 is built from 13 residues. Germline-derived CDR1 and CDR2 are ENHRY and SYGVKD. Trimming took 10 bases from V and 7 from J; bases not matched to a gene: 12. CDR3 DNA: TGTGCCACCGTACGGGACAGTGTTAGTGGCTACACCTTC. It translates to CATVRDSVSGYTF.

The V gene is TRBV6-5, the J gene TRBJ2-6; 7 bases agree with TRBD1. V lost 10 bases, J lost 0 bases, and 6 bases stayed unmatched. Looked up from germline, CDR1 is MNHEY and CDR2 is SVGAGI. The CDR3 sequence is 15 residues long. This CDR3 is CATIGTASGANVLTF. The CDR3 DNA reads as TGTGCCACCATCGGGACAGCCTCTGGGGCCAACGTCCTGACTTTC.

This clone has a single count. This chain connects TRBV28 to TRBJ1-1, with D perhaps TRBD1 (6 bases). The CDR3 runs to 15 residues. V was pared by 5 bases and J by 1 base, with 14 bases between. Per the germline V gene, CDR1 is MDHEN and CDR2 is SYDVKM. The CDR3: CASSGSGTRNTEAFF. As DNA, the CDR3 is TGTGCCAGCAGTGGGTCGGGGACAAGGAACACTGAAGCTTTCTTT.

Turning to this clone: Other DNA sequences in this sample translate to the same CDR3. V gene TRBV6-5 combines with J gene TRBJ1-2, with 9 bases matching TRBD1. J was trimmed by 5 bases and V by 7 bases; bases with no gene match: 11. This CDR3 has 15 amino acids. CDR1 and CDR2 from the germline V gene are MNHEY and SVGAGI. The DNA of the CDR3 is TGTGCCAGCAATCCAGAACAGGGGGCTCGGTATGGCTACACCTTC. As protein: CASNPEQGARYGYTF.

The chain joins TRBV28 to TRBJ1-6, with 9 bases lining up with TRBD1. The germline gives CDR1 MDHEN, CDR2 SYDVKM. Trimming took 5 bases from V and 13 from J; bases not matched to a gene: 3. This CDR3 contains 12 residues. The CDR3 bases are TGTGCCAGCAGTCCGGGACAGGGCCCCCTCCACTTT. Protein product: CASSPGQGPLHF.

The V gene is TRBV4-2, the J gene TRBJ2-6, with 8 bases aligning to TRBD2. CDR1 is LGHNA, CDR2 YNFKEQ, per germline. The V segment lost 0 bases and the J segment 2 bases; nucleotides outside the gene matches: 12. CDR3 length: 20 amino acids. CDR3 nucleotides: TGTGCCAGCAGCCAAGATACGAGACTAGCGCGCAAGACTGGGGCCAACGTCCTGACTTTC. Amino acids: CASSQDTRLARKTGANVLTF.

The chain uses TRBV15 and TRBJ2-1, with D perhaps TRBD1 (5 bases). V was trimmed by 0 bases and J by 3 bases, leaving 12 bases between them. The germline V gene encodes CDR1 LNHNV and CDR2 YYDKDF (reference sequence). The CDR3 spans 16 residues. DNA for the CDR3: TGTGCCACCAGCAGAGAAGTTGTGGGGCTCTACAATGAGCAGTTCTTC. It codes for CATSREVVGLYNEQFF.

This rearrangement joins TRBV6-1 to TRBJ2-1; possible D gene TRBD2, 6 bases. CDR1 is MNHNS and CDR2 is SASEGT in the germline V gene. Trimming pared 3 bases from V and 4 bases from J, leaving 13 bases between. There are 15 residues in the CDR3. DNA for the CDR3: TGTGCCAGCAGTGATTTTGGCGGGGCTTACAATGAGCAGTTCTTC. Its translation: CASSDFGGAYNEQFF.

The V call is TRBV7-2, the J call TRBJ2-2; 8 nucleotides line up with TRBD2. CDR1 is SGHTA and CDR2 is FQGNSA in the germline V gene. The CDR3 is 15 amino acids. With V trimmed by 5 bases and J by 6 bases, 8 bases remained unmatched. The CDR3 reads CASSPRGGNSGELFF. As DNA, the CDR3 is TGTGCCAGCAGCCCTCGGGGGGGCAATTCCGGGGAGCTGTTTTTT.

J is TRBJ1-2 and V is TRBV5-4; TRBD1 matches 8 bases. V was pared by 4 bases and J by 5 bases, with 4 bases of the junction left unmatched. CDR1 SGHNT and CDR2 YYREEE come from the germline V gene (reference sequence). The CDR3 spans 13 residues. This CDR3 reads CASSGGQAYGYTF. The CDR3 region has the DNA TGTGCCAGCAGCGGGGGACAGGCATATGGCTACACCTTC.

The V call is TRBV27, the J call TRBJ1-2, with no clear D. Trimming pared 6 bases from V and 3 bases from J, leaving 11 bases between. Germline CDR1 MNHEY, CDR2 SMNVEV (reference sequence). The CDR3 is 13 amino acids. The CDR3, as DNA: TGTGCCAGCAGCCTCCAGTCTCACTATGGCTACACCTTC. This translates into CASSLQSHYGYTF.

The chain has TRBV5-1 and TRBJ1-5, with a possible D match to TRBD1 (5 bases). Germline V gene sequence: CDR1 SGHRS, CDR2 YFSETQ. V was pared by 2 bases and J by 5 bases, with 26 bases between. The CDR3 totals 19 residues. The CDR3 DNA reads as TGCGCCAGCAGCTTTAAGACTCCCGGGTCAATTAAGGGGCATCAGCCCCAGCATTTT. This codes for CASSFKTPGSIKGHQPQHF. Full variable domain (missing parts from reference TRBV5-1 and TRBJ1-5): KAGVTQTPRYLIKTRGQQVTLSCSPISGHRSVSWYQQTPGQGLQFLFEYFSETQRNKGNFPGRFSGRQFSNSRSEMNVSTLELGDSALYLCASSFKTPGSIKGHQPQHFGDGTRLSIL.

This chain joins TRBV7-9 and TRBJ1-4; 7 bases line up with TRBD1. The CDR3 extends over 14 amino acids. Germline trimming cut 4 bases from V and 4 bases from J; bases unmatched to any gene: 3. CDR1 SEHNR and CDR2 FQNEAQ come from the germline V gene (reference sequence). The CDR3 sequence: CASSWGQLNEKLFF. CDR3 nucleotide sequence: TGTGCCAGCAGCTGGGGACAGCTTAATGAAAAACTGTTTTTT.

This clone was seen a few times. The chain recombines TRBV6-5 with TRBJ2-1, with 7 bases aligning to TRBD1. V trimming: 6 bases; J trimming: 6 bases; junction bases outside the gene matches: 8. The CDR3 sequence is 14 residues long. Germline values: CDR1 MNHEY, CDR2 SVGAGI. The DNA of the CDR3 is TGTGCCAGCAGCCCACCGGGACAGTCCAATGAGCAGTTCTTC. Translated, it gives CASSPPGQSNEQFF.

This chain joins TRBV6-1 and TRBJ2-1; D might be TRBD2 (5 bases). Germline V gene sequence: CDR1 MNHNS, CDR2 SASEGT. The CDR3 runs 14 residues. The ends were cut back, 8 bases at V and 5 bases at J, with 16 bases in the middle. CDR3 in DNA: TGTGCCAGCGGCCTGGACCCCGGGGACAATGAGCAGTTCTTC. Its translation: CASGLDPGDNEQFF.

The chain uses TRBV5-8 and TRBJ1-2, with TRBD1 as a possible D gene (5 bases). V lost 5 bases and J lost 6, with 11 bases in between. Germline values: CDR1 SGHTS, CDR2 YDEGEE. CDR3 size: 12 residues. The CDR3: CASSTGSDGYTF. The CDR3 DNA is TGTGCCAGCAGTACAGGCAGCGATGGCTACACCTTC.

The CDR3 reads CASSLMGQGARQPQHF. In DNA, the CDR3 is TGTGCCAGCAGCTTAATGGGACAGGGGGCAAGGCAGCCCCAGCATTTT. The chain recombines TRBV7-2 with TRBJ1-5, with TRBD1 matching over 12 bases. Losses at the gene ends were 2 bases for V and 7 bases for J; bases not matched to a gene: 6. Germline V gene lookup returns CDR1 SGHTA and CDR2 FQGNSA. The CDR3 contains 16 residues. Combining the CDR3 with reference TRBV7-2 and TRBJ1-5 gives the whole variable domain GAGVSQSPSNKVTEKGKDVELRCDPISGHTALYWYRQSLGQGLEFLIYFQGNSAPDKSGLPSDRFSAERTGGSVSTLTIQRTQQEDSAVYLCASSLMGQGARQPQHFGDGTRLSIL.

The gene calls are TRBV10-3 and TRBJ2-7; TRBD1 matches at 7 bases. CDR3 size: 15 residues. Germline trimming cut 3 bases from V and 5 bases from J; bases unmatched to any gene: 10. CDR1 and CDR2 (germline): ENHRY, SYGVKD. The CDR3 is CAISDPTGVGNEQYF. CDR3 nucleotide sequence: TGTGCCATCAGTGATCCTACAGGGGTCGGCAACGAGCAGTACTTC.